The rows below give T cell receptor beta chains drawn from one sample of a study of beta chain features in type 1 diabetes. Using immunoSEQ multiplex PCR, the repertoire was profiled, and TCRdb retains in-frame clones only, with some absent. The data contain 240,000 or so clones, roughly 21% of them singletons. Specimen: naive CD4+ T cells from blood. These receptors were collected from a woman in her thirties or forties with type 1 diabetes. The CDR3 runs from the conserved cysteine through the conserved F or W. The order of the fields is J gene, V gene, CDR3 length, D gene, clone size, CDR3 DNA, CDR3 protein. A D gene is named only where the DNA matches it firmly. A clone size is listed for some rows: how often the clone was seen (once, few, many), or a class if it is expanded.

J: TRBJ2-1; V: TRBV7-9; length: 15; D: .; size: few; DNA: TGTGCCAGCAGCTTAGCGGGAGGACCCTACAATGAGCAGTTCTTC; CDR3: CASSLAGGPYNEQFF
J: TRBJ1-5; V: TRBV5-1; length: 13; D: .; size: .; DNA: TGCGCCAGCTCTATTGCAGGGAATCAGCCCCAGCATTTT; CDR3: CASSIAGNQPQHF
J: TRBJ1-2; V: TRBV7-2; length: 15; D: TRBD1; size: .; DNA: TGTGCCAGCAGCTCCGACAGGGGAGGTTGGAATGGCTACACCTTC; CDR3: CASSSDRGGWNGYTF
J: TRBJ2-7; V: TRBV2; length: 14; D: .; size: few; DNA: TGTGCCAGCAGTGGTGGTCAGCGGACCTACGAGCAGTACTTC; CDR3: CASSGGQRTYEQYF
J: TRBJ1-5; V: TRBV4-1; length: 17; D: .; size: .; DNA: TGCGCCAGCAGCCAAGATTCCGAAGTAGGGGGCAATCAGCCCCAGCATTTT; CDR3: CASSQDSEVGGNQPQHF
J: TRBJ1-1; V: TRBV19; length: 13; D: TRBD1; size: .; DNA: TGTGCCAGTAGTATCCCGGACAGGACTGAAGCTTTCTTT; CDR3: CASSIPDRTEAFF
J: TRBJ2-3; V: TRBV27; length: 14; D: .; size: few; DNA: TGTGCCAGCAGTTCAGGGCCTTGGGCAGATACGCAGTATTTT; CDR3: CASSSGPWADTQYF
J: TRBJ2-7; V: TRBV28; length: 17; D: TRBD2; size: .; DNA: TGTGCCACGCTCCTGAGATATAGCGGGAGGGAACCCTACGAGCAGTACTTC; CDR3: CATLLRYSGREPYEQYF
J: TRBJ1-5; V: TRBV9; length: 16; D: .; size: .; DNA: TGTGCCAGCAGCGTAGGCGGCGGGGGCCCGAATCAGCCCCAGCATTTT; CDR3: CASSVGGGGPNQPQHF
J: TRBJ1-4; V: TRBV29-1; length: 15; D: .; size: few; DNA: TGCAGCGTTCGGGACAACACTGCAACTAATGAAAAACTGTTTTTT; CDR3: CSVRDNTATNEKLFF
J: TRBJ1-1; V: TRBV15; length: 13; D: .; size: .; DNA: TGTGCCACCAGCAGAAGGGAACAGGAGCAAGCTTTCTTT; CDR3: CATSRREQEQAFF
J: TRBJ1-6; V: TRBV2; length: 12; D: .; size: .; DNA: TGTGCCAGCACTCCAGGGAACTCACCCCTCCACTTT; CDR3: CASTPGNSPLHF
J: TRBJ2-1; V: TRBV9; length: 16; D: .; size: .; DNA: TGTGCCAGCAGCGTAAGTGGGGGAGTCGGGAGTCATGAGCAGTTCTTC; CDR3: CASSVSGGVGSHEQFF
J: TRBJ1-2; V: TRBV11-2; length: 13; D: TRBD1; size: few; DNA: TGTGCCAGCAGCCCTACAGGGGACTATGGCTACACCTTC; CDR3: CASSPTGDYGYTF
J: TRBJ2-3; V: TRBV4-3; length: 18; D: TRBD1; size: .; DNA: TGCGCCAGCAGCCAAGACCCGGGGGACAGGCAATTCACAGATACGCAGTATTTT; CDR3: CASSQDPGDRQFTDTQYF
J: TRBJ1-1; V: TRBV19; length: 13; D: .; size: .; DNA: TGTGCCAGTAGCGCGACAGTGAACACTGAAGCTTTCTTT; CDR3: CASSATVNTEAFF
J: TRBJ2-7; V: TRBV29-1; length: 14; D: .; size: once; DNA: TGCAGCGTTGATCAGGCAGGGTTTACGGGCGAGCAGTACTTC; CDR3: CSVDQAGFTGEQYF
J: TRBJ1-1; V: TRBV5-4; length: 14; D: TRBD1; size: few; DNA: TGTGCCAGCCTCAAACAGGGGGCGGACACTGAAGCTTTCTTT; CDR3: CASLKQGADTEAFF
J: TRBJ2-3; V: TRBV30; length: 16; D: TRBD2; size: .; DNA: TGTGCCTGGAGTGCCGGGACTAGCGGAAGCACAGATACGCAGTATTTT; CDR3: CAWSAGTSGSTDTQYF
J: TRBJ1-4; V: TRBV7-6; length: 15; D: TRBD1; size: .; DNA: TGTGCCAGCAGCTCTTTTGGACAGGGTGGGGAAAAACTGTTTTTT; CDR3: CASSSFGQGGEKLFF
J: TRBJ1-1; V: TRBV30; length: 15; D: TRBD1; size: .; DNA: TGTGCCTGGAGGGGCAGGGGGATCCGGAACACTGAAGCTTTCTTT; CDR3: CAWRGRGIRNTEAFF
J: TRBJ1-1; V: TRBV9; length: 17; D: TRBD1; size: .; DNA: TGTGCCAGCAGCGTAGGGGGGACAGGGGAGATGAACACTGAAGCTTTCTTT; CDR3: CASSVGGTGEMNTEAFF
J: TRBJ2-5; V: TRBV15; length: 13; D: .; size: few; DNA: TGTGCCACCAGCCGCGGGACTGAAGAGACCCAGTACTTC; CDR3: CATSRGTEETQYF
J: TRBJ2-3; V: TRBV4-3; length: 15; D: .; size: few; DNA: TGCGCCAGCAGCCGCGGGACAGCACCCACAGATACGCAGTATTTT; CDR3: CASSRGTAPTDTQYF
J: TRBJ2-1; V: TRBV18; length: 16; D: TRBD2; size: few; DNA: TGTGCCAGCTCACCCCAAGGACTAGCGGGAGGTAATGAGCAGTTCTTC; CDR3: CASSPQGLAGGNEQFF
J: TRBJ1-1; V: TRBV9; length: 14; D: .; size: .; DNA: TGTGCCAGCAGCGTTGACAGTCTGAACACTGAAGCTTTCTTT; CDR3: CASSVDSLNTEAFF
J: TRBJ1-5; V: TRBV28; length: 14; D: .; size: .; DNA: TGTGCCAGCACTCCGAGTGGAGGCAATCAGCCCCAGCATTTT; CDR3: CASTPSGGNQPQHF
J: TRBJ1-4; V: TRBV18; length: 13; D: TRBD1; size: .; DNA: TGTGCCAGCTCACGGGACAGTAATGAAAAACTGTTTTTT; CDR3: CASSRDSNEKLFF
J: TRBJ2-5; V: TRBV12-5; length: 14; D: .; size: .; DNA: TGTGCTAGTGGTTTGGCAGGGGCCGGAGAGACCCAGTACTTC; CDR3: CASGLAGAGETQYF
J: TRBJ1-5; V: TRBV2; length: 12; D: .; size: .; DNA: TGTGCCAGCAGTGAACAGGTCAAGCCCCAGCATTTT; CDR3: CASSEQVKPQHF
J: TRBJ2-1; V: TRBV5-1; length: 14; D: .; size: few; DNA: TGCGCCAGCAGCTTGGGGGGCAGGGACAATGAGCAGTTCTTC; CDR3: CASSLGGRDNEQFF
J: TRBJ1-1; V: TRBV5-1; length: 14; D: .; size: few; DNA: TGCGCCAGCAGCTTTAGTGCTGTCCACACTGAAGCTTTCTTT; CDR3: CASSFSAVHTEAFF
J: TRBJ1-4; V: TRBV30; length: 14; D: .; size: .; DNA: TGTGCCTGGAGTACCGGCCTGTCGGGGGAAAAACTGTTTTTT; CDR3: CAWSTGLSGEKLFF
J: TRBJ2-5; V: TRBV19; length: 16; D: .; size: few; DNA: TGTGCCAGTAGTATTGGAGTCAGGGGATCGCCAGAGACCCAGTACTTC; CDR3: CASSIGVRGSPETQYF
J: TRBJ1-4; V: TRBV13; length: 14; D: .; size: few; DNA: TGTGCCAGCAGCTTAGGCGCAACTAATGAAAAACTGTTTTTT; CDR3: CASSLGATNEKLFF
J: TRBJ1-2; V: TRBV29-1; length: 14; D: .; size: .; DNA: TGCAGCGTTGGGGCTACAGGGAATAGGTTAGGCTACACCTTC; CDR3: CSVGATGNRLGYTF
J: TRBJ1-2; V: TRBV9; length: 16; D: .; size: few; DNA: TGTGCCAGCAGCGTGGCAGGGGAGGGTGTGGACTATGGCTACACCTTC; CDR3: CASSVAGEGVDYGYTF
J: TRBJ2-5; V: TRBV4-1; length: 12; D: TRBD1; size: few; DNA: TGCGCCAGCAGCTACAGGGGTGAGACCCAGTACTTC; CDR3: CASSYRGETQYF
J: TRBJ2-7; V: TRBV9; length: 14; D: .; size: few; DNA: TGTGCCAGCAGCGCCGGGGATTTTCACTACGAGCAGTACTTC; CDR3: CASSAGDFHYEQYF
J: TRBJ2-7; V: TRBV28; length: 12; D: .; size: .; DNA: TGTGCCAGCAGTCCGCCCACAGGCGAGCAGTACTTC; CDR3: CASSPPTGEQYF
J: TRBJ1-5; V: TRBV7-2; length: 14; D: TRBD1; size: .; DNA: TGTGCCAGCAGCTTTGCAGGGGGCACTCAGCCCCAGCATTTT; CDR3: CASSFAGGTQPQHF
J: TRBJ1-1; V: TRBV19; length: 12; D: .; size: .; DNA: TGTGCCAGTAGTGGCCGATGGACTGAAGCTTTCTTT; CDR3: CASSGRWTEAFF
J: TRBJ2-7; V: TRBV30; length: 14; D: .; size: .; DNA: TGTGCCTGGAGACCAGGACAGCCAGTATACGAGCAGTACTTC; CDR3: CAWRPGQPVYEQYF
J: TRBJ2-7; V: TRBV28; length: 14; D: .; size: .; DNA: TGTGCCAGCAGTTTAGGGGCTGTCACCTACGAGCAGTACTTC; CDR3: CASSLGAVTYEQYF
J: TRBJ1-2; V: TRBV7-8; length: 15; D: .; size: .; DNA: TGTGCCAGCAGCTTAGCAAGGGCGGAGGGGATTGGCTACACCTTC; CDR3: CASSLARAEGIGYTF
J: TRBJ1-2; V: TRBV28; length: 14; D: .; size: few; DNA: TGTGCCAGCAGTTTACCCTCTCCGTCCTATGGCTACACCTTC; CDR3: CASSLPSPSYGYTF
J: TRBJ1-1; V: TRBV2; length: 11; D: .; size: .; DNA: TGTGCCATCACAGGGACGACTGAAGCTTTCTTT; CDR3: CAITGTTEAFF
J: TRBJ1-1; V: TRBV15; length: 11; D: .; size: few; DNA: TGTGCCACCAGCCCGGTTATTAAAGCTTTCTTT; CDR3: CATSPVIKAFF
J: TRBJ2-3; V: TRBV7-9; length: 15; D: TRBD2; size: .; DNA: TGTGCCAGCAGCTTCGGCGGGAGGAGGCCAGATACGCAGTATTTT; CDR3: CASSFGGRRPDTQYF
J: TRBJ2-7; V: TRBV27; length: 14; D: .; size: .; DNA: TGTGCCAGCAGTTTATCGCTTTCGGGTGACGAGCAGTACTTC; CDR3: CASSLSLSGDEQYF
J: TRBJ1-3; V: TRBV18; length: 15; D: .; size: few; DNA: TGTGCCAGCTCAGATATGGGACTATATGGAAACACCATATATTTT; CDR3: CASSDMGLYGNTIYF